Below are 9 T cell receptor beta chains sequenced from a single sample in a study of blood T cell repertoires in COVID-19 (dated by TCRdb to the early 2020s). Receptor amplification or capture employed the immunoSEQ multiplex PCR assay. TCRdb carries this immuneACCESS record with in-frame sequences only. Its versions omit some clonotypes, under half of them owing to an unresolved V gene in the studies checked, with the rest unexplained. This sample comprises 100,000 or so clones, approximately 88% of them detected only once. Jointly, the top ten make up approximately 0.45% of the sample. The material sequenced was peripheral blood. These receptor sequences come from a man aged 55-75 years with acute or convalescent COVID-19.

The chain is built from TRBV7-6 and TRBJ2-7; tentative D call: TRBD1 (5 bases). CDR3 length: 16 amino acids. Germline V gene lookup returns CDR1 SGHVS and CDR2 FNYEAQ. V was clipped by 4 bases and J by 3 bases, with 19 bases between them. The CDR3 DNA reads TGTGCCAGCAGCTCCCGGGTTACTCGGCAGGGCTACGAGCAGTACTTC. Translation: CASSSRVTRQGYEQYF.

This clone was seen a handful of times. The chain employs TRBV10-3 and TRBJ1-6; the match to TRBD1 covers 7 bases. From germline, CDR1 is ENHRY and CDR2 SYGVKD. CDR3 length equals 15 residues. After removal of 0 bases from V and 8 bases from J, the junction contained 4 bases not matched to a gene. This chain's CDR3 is CAISESVQGYSPLHF. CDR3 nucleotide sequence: TGTGCCATCAGTGAGTCGGTACAGGGGTATTCACCCCTCCACTTT.

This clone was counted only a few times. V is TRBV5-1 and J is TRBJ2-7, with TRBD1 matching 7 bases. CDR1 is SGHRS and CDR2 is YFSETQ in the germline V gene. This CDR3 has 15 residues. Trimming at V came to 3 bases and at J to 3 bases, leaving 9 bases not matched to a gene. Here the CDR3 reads CASSWGQSVGYEQYF. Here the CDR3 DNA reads TGCGCCAGCAGCTGGGGACAGTCGGTCGGCTACGAGCAGTACTTC.

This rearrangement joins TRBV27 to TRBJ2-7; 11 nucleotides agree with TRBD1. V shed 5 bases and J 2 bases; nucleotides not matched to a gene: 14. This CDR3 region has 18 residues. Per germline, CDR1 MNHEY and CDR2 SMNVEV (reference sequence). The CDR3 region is CASSPFLNRDRGTYEQYF. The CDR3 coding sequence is TGTGCCAGCAGTCCCTTTTTGAACCGGGACAGGGGGACCTACGAGCAGTACTTC.

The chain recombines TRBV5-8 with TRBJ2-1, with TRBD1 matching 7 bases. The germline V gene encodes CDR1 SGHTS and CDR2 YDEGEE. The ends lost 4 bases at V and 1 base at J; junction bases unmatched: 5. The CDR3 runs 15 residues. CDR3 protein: CASSPGTASYNEQFF. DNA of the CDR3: TGTGCCAGCAGCCCGGGGACAGCTTCCTACAATGAGCAGTTCTTC.

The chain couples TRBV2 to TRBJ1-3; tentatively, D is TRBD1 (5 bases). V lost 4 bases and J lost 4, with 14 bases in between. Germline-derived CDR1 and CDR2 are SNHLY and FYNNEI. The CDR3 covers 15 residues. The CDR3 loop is CASSGPRTKGNTIYF. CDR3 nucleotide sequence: TGTGCCAGCAGTGGTCCCAGGACAAAGGGAAACACCATATATTTT.

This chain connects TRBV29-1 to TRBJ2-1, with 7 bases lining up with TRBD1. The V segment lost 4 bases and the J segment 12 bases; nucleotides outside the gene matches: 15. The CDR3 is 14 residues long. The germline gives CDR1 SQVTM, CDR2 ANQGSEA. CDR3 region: CSVADRRYGFGQFF. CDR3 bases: TGCAGCGTTGCGGACAGGCGGTATGGGTTCGGGCAGTTCTTC.

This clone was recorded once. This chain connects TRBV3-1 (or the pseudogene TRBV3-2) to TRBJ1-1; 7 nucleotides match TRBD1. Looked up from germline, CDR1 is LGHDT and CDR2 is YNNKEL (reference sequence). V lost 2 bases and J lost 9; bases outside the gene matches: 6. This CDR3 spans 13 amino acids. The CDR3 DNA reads TGTGCCAGCAGCCAACCCGGGACAGTTAAAGCTTTCTTT. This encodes CASSQPGTVKAFF.

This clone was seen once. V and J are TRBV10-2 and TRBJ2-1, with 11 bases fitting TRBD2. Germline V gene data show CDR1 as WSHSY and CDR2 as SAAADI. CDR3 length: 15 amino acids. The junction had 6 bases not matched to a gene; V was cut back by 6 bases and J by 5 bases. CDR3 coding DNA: TGCGCCAGCAGGATAGCGGGGGGGGACCACAATGAGCAGTTCTTC. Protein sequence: CASRIAGGDHNEQFF.